This T cell receptor (beta chain) derives from a study of beta chain features in type 1 diabetes. On this clone: No antigen is known for it.

Germline loops: CDR1 MNHEY, CDR2 SMNVEV (reference sequence). This CDR3 has 14 residues. The germline V and J ends were trimmed by 0 bases and 4 bases, with 8 bases remaining between them. Reverse transcribing all isolated RNA meant expressed TCRB transcripts were sequenced. Only in-frame clones appear in the TCRdb table, and some are missing; sequencing was by immunoSEQ multiplex PCR. The sample comprises approximately 170,000 clones, roughly 59% of which are singletons, and 0.08% to 0.09% rests with the top ten. Study-level results: Significant though moderate, a shortening of TCRB CDR3s appeared in all four CD4+ subsets of Type 1 diabetes patients.

Specimen: naive CD4+ T cells from blood. The chain is built from TRBV27 and TRBJ2-3; no firm D call. The origin of this receptor is a man aged 25 to 45 with type 1 diabetes. In DNA form, the CDR3 reads TGTGCCAGCAGTTTATCCGCTGGGTCAGATACGCAGTATTTT. Its translation is CASSLSAGSDTQYF.